The clone carrying this TCR beta chain was counted a few times. Its antigen is not identified. The data were obtained in a study of early stage breast cancer tumors. Findings and caveats of the study: Tumors had roughly 2.4-fold higher T cell density and higher clonality than adjacent normal breast tissue. Most shared enriched TCRB sequences were commonly generated ones. Blood repertoires resembled normal breast more than tumor.

Profiling relied on immunoSEQ multiplex PCR, and the TCRdb table lists in-frame clones only, not all of them. Here the sample spans around 13,000 clones, roughly 83% being singletons. The germline CDR1 and CDR2 sequences are SGHTA and FQGNSA. Trimming cost V 8 bases and J 0 bases; bases outside gene matches: 2. This CDR3 region has 13 residues. This chain connects TRBV7-2 to TRBJ1-1; 8 bases are a match to TRBD1. The sample comprised normal breast tissue next to the tumor. This clonotype originated in a person in their fifties with breast cancer. The CDR3 here is CASRQGLNTEAFF. CDR3 in DNA: TGTGCCAGCCGACAGGGGTTGAACACTGAAGCTTTCTTT.